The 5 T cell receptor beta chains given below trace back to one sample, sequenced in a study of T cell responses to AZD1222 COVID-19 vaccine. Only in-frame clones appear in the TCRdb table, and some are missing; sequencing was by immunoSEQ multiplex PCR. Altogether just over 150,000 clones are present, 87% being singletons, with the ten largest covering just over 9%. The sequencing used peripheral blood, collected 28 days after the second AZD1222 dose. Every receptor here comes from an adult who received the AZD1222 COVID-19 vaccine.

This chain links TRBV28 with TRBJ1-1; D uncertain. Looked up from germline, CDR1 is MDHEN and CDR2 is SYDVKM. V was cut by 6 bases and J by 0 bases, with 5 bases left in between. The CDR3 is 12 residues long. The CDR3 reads CASRRMNTEAFF. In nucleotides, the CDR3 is TGTGCCAGCAGGAGAATGAACACTGAAGCTTTCTTT.

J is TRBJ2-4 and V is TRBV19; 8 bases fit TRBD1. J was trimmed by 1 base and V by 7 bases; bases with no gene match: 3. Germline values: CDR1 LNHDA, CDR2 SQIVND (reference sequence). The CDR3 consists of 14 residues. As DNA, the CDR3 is TGTGCCAGTAACCAGGGGGCTGCCAAAAACATTCAGTACTTC. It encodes CASNQGAAKNIQYF.

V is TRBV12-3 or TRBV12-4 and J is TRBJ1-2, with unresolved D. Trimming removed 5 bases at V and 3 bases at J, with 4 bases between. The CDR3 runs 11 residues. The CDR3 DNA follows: TGTGCCAGCAGTCGGGACTATGGCTACACCTTC. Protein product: CASSRDYGYTF.

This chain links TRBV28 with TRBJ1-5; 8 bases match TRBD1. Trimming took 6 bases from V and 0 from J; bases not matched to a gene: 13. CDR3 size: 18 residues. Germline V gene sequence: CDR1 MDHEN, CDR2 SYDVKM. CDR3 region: CASRSGTGGSVSNQPQHF. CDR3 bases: TGTGCCAGCAGATCCGGGACAGGCGGCTCGGTTAGCAATCAGCCCCAGCATTTT.

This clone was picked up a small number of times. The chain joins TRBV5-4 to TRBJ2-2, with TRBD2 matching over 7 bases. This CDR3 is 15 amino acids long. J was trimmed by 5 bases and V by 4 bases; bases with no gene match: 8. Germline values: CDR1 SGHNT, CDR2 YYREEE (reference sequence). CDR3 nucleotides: TGTGCCAGCAGCATTGCGGGGGTGGAGACCGGGGAGCTGTTTTTT. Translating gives CASSIAGVETGELFF.